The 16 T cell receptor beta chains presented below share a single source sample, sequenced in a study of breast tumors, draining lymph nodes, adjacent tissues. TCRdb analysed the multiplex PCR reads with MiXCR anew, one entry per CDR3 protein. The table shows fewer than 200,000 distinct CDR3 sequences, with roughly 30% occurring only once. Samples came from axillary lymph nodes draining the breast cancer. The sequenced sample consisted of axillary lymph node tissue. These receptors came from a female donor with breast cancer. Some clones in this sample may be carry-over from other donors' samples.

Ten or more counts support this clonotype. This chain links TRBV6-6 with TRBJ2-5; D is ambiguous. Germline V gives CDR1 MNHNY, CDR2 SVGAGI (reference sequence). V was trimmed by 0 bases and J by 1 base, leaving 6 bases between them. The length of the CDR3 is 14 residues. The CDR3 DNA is TGTGCCAGCAGTTACTCGGCAGGCCAAGAGACCCAGTACTTC. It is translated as CASSYSAGQETQYF.

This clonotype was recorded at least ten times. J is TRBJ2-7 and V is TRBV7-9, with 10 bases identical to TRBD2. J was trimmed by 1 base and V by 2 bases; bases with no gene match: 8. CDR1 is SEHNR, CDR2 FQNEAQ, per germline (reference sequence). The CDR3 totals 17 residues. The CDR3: CASSLSGGVRTSYEQYF. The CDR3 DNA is TGTGCCAGCAGCTTAAGCGGGGGGGTTAGGACTTCCTACGAGCAGTACTTC.

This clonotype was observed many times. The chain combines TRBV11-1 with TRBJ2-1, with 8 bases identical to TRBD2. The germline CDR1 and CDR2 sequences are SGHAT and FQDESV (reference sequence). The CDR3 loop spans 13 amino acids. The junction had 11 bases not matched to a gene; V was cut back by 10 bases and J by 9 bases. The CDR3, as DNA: TGTGCCACCTCCTTAGCGGGAAGAATTGAGCAGTTCTTC. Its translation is CATSLAGRIEQFF. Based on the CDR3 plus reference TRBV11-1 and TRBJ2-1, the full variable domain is EAEVAQSPRYKITEKSQAVAFWCDPISGHATLYWYRQILGQGPELLVQFQDESVVDDSQLPKDRFSAERLKGVDSTLKIQPAELGDSAMYLCATSLAGRIEQFFGPGTRLTVL.

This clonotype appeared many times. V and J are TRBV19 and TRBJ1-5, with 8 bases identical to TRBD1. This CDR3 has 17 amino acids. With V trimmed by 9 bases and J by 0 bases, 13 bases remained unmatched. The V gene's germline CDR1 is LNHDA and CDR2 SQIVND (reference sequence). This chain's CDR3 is CASLPRTGIDSNQPQHF. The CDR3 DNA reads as TGTGCCAGCCTTCCGCGGACAGGGATTGATAGCAATCAGCCCCAGCATTTT.

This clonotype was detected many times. This CDR3 is CATSRGHRPRGLAGVALRDTQYF. The CDR3 nucleotides are TGTGCCACCAGCAGAGGCCATCGCCCCCGAGGACTAGCGGGAGTTGCCCTTCGGGATACGCAGTATTTT. The chain recombines TRBV15 with TRBJ2-3, with 13 positions matching TRBD2. Germline loops: CDR1 LNHNV, CDR2 YYDKDF (reference sequence). The CDR3 runs to 23 residues. Losses at the gene ends were 1 base for V and 6 bases for J; bases not matched to a gene: 25.

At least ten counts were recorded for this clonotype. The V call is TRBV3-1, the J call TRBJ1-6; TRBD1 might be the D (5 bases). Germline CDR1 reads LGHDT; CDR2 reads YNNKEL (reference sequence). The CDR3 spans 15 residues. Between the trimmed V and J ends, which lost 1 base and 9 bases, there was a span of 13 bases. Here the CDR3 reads CASSQGRQTGSPLHF. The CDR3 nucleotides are TGTGCCAGCAGCCAAGGTCGACAGACGGGTTCACCCCTCCACTTT.

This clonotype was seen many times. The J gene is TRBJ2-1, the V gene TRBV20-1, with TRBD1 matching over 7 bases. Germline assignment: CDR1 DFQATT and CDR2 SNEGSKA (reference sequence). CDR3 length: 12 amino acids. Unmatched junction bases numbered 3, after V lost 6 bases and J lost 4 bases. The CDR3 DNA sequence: TGCAGTGCCCCGACAGGGTACAATGAGCAGTTCTTC. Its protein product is CSAPTGYNEQFF.

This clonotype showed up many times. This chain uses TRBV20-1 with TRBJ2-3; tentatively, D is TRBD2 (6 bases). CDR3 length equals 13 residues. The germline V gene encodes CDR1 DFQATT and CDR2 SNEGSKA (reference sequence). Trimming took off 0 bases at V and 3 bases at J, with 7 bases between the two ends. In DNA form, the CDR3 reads TGCAGTGCTAGAGACGCGGGGACAGATACGCAGTATTTT. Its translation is CSARDAGTDTQYF.

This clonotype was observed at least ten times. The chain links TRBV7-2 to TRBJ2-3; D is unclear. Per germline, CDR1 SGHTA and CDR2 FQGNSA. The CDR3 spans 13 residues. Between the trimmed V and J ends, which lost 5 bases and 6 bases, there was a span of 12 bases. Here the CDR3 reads CASSLSFSDTQYF. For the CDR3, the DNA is TGTGCCAGCAGCCTATCGTTTTCGGATACGCAGTATTTT.

The CDR3 protein is CASSTRDRATGELFF. CDR3 coding DNA: TGTGCCAGCAGCACCCGGGACAGGGCCACCGGGGAGCTGTTTTTT. V gene TRBV7-9 combines with J gene TRBJ2-2, with TRBD1 matching 9 bases. The germline CDR1 and CDR2 sequences are SEHNR and FQNEAQ (reference sequence). Losses at the gene ends were 5 bases for V and 4 bases for J; bases not matched to a gene: 5. The CDR3 contains 15 residues.

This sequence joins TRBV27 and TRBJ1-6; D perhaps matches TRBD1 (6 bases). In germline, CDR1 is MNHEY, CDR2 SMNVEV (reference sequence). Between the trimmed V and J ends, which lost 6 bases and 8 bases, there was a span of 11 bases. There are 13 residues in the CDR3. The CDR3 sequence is CASSLRGDSPLHF. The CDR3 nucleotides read TGTGCCAGCAGCTTAAGGGGGGATTCACCCCTCCACTTT.

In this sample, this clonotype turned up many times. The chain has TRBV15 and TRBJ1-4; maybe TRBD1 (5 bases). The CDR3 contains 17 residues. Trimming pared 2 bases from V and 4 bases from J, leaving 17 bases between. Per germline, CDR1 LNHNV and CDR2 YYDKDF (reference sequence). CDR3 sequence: CATSRRRTGTINEKLFF. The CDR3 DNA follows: TGTGCCACCAGCAGAAGAAGAACCGGGACCATTAATGAAAAACTGTTTTTT.

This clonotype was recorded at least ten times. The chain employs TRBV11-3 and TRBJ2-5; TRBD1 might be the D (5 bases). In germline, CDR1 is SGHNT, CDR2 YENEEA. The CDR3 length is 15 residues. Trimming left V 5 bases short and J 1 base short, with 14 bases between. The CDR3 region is CASSSWTKFQETQYF. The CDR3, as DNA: TGTGCCAGCAGCAGTTGGACAAAATTCCAAGAGACCCAGTACTTC.

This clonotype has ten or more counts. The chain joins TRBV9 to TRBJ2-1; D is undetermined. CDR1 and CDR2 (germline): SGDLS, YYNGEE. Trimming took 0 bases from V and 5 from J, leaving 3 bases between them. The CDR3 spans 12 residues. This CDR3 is CASSVVNNEQFF. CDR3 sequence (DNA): TGTGCCAGCAGCGTAGTTAACAATGAGCAGTTCTTC.

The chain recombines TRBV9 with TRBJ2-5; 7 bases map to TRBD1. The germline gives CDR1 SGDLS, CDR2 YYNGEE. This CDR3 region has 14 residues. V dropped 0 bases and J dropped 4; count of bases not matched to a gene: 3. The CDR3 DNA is TGTGCCAGCAGCGTAGCTAGACAGGGAGAGACCCAGTACTTC. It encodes CASSVARQGETQYF.

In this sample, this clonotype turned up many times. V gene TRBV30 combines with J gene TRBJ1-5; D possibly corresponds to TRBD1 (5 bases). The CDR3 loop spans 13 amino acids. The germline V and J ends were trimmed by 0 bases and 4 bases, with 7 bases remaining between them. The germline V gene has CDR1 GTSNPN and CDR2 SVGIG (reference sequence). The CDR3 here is CAWSVGGNQPQHF. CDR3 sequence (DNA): TGTGCCTGGAGTGTGGGGGGAAATCAGCCCCAGCATTTT. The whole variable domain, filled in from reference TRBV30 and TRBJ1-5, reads SQTIHQWPATLVQPVGSPLSLECTVEGTSNPNLYWYRQAAGRGLQLLFYSVGIGQISSEVPQNLSASRPQDRQFILSSKKLLLSDSGFYLCAWSVGGNQPQHFGDGTRLSIL.